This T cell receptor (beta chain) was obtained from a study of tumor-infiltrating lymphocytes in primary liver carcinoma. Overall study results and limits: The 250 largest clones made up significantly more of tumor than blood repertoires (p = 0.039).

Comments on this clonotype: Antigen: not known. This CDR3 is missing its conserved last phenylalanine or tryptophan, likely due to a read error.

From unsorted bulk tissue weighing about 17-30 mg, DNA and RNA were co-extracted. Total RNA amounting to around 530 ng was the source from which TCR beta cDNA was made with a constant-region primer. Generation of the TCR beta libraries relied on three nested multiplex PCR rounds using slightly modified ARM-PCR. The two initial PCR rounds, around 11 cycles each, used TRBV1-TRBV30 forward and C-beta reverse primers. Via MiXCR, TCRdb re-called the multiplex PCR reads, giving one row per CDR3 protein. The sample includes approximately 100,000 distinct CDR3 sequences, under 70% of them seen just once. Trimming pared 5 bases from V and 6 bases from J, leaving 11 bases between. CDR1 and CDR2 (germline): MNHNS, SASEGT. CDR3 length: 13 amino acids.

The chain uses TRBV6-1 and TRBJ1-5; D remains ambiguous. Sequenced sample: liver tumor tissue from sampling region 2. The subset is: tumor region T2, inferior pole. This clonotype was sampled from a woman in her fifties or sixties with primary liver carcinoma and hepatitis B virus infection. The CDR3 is CASSLRIGQPQHY. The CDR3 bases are TGTGCCAGCAGTCTTAGAATAGGTCAGCCCCAGCATTAT.